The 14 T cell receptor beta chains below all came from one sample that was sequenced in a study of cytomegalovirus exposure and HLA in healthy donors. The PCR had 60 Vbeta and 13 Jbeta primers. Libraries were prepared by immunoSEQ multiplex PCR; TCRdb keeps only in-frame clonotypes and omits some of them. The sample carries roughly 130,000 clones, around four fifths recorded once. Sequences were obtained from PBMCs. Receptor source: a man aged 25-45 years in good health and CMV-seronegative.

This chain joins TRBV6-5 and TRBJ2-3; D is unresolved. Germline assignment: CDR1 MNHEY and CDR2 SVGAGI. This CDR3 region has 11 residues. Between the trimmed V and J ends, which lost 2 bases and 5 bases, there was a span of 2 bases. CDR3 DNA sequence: TGTGCCAGCAGTTACCTAGATACGCAGTATTTT. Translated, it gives CASSYLDTQYF.

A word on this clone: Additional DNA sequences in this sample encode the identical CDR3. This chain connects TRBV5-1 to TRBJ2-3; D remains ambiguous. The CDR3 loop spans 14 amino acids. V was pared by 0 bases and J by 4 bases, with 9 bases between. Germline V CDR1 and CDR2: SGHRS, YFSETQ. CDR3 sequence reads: CASSLASGPDTQYF. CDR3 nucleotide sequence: TGCGCCAGCAGCTTGGCCAGTGGGCCAGATACGCAGTATTTT. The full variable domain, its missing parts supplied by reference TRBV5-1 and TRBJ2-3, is KAGVTQTPRYLIKTRGQQVTLSCSPISGHRSVSWYQQTPGQGLQFLFEYFSETQRNKGNFPGRFSGRQFSNSRSEMNVSTLELGDSALYLCASSLASGPDTQYFGPGTRLTVL.

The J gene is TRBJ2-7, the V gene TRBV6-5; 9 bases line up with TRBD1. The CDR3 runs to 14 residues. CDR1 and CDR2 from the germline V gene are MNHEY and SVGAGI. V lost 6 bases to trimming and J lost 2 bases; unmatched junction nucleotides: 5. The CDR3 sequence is CASRRGTGPYEQYF. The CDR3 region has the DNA TGTGCCAGCAGGCGCGGGACAGGGCCCTACGAGCAGTACTTC.

CDR3: CASSPNEGQPQHF. CDR3 DNA sequence: TGTGCCAGCAGCCCTAATGAGGGTCAGCCCCAGCATTTT. This chain joins TRBV9 and TRBJ1-5; D uncertain. Germline V CDR1 and CDR2: SGDLS, YYNGEE. Trimming cost V 4 bases and J 6 bases, with 11 bases left between them. The CDR3 length is 13 residues.

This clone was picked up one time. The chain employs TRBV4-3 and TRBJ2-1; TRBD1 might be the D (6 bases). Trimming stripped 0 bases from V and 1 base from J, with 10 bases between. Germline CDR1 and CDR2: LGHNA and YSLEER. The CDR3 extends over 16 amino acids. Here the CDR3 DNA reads TGCGCCAGCAGCCAAGATGGGGGCGGATCCTACAATGAGCAGTTCTTC. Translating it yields CASSQDGGGSYNEQFF.

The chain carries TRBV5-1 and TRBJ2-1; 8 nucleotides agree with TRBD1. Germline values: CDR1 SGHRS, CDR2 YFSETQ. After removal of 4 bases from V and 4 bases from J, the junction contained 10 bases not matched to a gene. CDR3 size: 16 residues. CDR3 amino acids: CASSTAGTGLYNEQFF. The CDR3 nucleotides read TGCGCCAGCAGCACGGCCGGGACAGGTCTATACAATGAGCAGTTCTTC. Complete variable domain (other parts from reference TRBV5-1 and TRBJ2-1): KAGVTQTPRYLIKTRGQQVTLSCSPISGHRSVSWYQQTPGQGLQFLFEYFSETQRNKGNFPGRFSGRQFSNSRSEMNVSTLELGDSALYLCASSTAGTGLYNEQFFGPGTRLTVL.

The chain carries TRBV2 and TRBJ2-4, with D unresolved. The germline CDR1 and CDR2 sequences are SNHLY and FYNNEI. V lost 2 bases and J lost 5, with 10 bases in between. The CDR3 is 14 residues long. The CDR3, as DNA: TGTGCCAGCAGTGAACGCCCTAATGAAAACATTCAGTACTTC. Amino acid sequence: CASSERPNENIQYF.

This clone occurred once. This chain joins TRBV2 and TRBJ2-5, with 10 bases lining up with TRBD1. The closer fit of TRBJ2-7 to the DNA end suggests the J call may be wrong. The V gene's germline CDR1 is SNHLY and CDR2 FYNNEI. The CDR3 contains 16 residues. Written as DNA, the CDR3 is TGTGCCAGCAGTCTTGGGACAGGGGATTCACTTTACGAGCAGTACTTC. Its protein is CASSLGTGDSLYEQYF.

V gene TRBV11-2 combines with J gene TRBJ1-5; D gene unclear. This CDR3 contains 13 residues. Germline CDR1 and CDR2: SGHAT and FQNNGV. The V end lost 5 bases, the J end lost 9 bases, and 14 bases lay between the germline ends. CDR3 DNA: TGTGCCAGCAGCCTAGGTGAGCCTGGGCCCCAGCATTTT. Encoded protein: CASSLGEPGPQHF.

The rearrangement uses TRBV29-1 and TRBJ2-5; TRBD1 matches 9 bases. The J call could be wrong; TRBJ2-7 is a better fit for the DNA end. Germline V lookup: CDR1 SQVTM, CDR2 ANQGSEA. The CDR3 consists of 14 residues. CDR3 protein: CSVPTGGLSYEQYF. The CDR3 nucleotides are TGCAGCGTCCCCACAGGGGGCCTCTCCTACGAGCAGTACTTC.

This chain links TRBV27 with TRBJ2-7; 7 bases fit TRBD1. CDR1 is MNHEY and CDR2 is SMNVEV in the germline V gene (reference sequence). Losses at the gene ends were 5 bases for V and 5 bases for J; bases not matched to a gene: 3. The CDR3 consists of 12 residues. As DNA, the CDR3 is TGTGCCAGCAGTCACGGGACAGACGAGCAGTACTTC. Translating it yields CASSHGTDEQYF.

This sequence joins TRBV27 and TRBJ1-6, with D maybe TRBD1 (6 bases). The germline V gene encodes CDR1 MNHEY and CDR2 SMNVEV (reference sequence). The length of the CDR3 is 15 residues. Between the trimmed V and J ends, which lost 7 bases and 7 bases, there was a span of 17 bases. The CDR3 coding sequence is TGTGCCAGCACCCCCCGGGGGGCAGGGAATTCACCCCTCCACTTT. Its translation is CASTPRGAGNSPLHF.

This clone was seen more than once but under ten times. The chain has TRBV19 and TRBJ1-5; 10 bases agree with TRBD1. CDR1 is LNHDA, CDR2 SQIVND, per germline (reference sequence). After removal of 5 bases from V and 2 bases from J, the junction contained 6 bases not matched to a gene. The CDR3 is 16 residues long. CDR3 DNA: TGTGCCAGTAGTGGCCGGGACAGGGGCCGCAATCAGCCCCAGCATTTT. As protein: CASSGRDRGRNQPQHF. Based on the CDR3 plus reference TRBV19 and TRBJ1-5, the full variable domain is DGGITQSPKYLFRKEGQNVTLSCEQNLNHDAMYWYRQDPGQGLRLIYYSQIVNDFQKGDIAEGYSVSREKKESFPLTVTSAQKNPTAFYLCASSGRDRGRNQPQHFGDGTRLSIL.

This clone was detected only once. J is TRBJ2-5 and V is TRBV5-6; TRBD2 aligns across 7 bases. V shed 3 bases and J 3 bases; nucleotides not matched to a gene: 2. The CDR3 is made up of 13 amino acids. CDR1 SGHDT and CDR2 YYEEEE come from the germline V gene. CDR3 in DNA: TGTGCCAGCAGCTCAGGACTAGAAGAGACCCAGTACTTC. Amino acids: CASSSGLEETQYF.